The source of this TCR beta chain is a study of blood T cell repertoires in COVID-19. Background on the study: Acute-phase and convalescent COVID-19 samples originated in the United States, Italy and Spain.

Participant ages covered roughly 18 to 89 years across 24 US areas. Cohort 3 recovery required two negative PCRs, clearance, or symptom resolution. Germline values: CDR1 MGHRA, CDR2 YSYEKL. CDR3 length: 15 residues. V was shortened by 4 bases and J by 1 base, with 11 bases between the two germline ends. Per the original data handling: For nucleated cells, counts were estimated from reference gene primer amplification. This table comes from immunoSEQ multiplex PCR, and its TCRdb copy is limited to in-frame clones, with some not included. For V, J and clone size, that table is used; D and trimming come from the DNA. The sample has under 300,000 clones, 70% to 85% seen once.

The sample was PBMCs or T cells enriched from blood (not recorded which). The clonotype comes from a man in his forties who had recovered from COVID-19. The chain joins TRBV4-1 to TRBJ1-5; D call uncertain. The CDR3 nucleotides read TGCGCCAGCAGCCGGATGGCCGGGAGCAATCAGCCCCAGCATTTT. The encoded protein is CASSRMAGSNQPQHF.